Described below is a single T cell receptor (beta chain) sequence and its context. This entry is derived from a study of shared clonotypes between healthy human individuals. This CDR3 has 15 amino acids. V shed 5 bases and J shed 6 bases, with 20 bases lying between them. Looked up from germline, CDR1 is MNHEY and CDR2 is SMNVEV (reference sequence). The donor cohort consisted entirely of Caucasian adults residing in Nashville, Tennessee. Clones were read by immunoSEQ multiplex PCR, and TCRdb kept only the in-frame ones, dropping some. This sample has about 1 million clones, with approximately 70% found just once.

The sample comprised memory CD4+ T cells sorted from blood. Subset in this sample: CD45RA-negative fraction. The J gene is TRBJ2-7, the V gene TRBV27, with D tentatively TRBD2 (6 bases). This clonotype was obtained from a man aged 18 to 35 in good health. This CDR3 reads CASSQSSVPPGEQYF. DNA for the CDR3: TGTGCCAGCAGTCAGTCTAGCGTACCACCGGGCGAGCAGTACTTC.